This T cell receptor (beta chain) was recovered during a study of T cell responses to AZD1222 COVID-19 vaccine. The wider study: Timing groups of about 4 and about 12 weeks for second doses were pooled. Regarding the study as a whole: Two AZD1222 administrations were followed by greater Spike-specific TCR breadth and depth. Females outnumbered males among donors, who were mostly white British; clonal diversity was possibly underestimated.

About this clone: Its target is not known.

TCRdb's copy holds only in-frame clones and misses some; the assay was immunoSEQ multiplex PCR. The sample includes more than 150,000 clones, about 92% of them seen just once. V lost 3 bases and J 5 bases, leaving 10 bases between the germline ends. The CDR3 has 13 amino acids. Germline CDR1 ENHRY, CDR2 SYGVKD. The chain recombines TRBV10-3 with TRBJ2-5; D call uncertain. The TCR sequence derives from an adult in good health. The specimen comprised peripheral blood, sampled on day 0 of AZD1222 vaccination. In DNA, the CDR3 is TGTGCCATCAGTGATTTGGGGTCGGAGACCCAGTACTTC. Protein product: CAISDLGSETQYF.